Following are 30 T cell receptor beta chains from one sample sequenced in a study of PD-1 blockade in classical Hodgkin lymphoma. Every patient had relapsed following autologous stem cell transplantation, and cohorts differed in brentuximab vedotin exposure. TCRdb keeps only in-frame clones here, not all; method: immunoSEQ multiplex PCR. Here the sample spans about 43,000 clones, over 65% being singletons. This material consisted of peripheral blood mononuclear cells (PBMCs), taken before the second cycle of nivolumab. The source of these receptors is a human donor with classical Hodgkin lymphoma.

V is TRBV5-1 and J is TRBJ2-5; 7 nucleotides agree with TRBD2. Gene TRBJ2-7 matches the end of the DNA better, so the J call may be wrong. This CDR3 spans 13 amino acids. Germline CDR1 and CDR2: SGHRS and YFSETQ. The DNA of the CDR3 is TGCGCCAGCAGCTTCGGGGGAGGGTACGAGCAGTACTTC. It specifies CASSFGGGYEQYF.

The CDR3 protein is CASSPTRPWDEQYF. CDR3 coding DNA: TGCGCCAGCAGCCCTACCAGGCCATGGGACGAGCAGTACTTC. The chain joins TRBV5-1 to TRBJ2-7; D uncertain. This CDR3 spans 14 amino acids. Germline values: CDR1 SGHRS, CDR2 YFSETQ. V was trimmed by 4 bases and J by 5 bases, leaving 16 bases between them.

This sequence joins TRBV11-1 and TRBJ2-2; no clear D. Germline V lookup: CDR1 SGHAT, CDR2 FQDESV (reference sequence). CDR3 length: 13 amino acids. V dropped 1 base and J dropped 5 bases, with 5 bases sitting between them. This chain's CDR3 is CASSLVGTGELFF. CDR3 in DNA: TGTGCCAGCAGCTTAGTTGGGACCGGGGAGCTGTTTTTT. Complete variable domain (other parts from reference TRBV11-1 and TRBJ2-2): EAEVAQSPRYKITEKSQAVAFWCDPISGHATLYWYRQILGQGPELLVQFQDESVVDDSQLPKDRFSAERLKGVDSTLKIQPAELGDSAMYLCASSLVGTGELFFGEGSRLTVL.

The chain has TRBV10-2 and TRBJ1-5, with a possible D match to TRBD1 (6 bases). V lost 4 bases and J lost 6, with 10 bases in between. Per germline, CDR1 WSHSY and CDR2 SAAADI. This CDR3 is 13 amino acids long. CDR3 in amino acids: CASSATGTQPQHF. Here the CDR3 DNA reads TGCGCCAGCAGTGCTACAGGGACTCAGCCCCAGCATTTT.

The CDR3 is CASSWRGSADEQYF. CDR3 nucleotides: TGTGCCAGCAGTTGGAGGGGGTCGGCGGACGAGCAGTACTTC. The rearrangement joins TRBV9 to TRBJ2-7, with D possibly being TRBD1 or TRBD2 (6 bases each). This CDR3 is 14 amino acids long. The germline CDR1 and CDR2 sequences are SGDLS and YYNGEE. V lost 5 bases to trimming and J lost 5 bases, with 17 bases between them.

The V call is TRBV30, the J call TRBJ1-2; 10 nucleotides agree with TRBD1. Germline assignment: CDR1 GTSNPN and CDR2 SVGIG (reference sequence). This CDR3 has 13 residues. The V segment lost 2 bases and the J segment 6 bases; nucleotides outside the gene matches: 3. CDR3 region: CAWSRGTGDGYTF. Here the CDR3 DNA reads TGTGCCTGGAGTCGAGGGACAGGGGATGGCTACACCTTC.

In nucleotides, the CDR3 is TGTGCCAGCAGCGTGGAGAATACGCAGTATTTT. Its translation: CASSVENTQYF. The chain uses TRBV9 and TRBJ2-3; D unresolved. The CDR3 has 11 amino acids. Germline CDR1 SGDLS, CDR2 YYNGEE. V was shortened by 2 bases and J by 7 bases, with 5 bases between the two germline ends.

V gene TRBV9 combines with J gene TRBJ2-7, with TRBD1 matching 7 bases. V shed 4 bases and J 6 bases; nucleotides not matched to a gene: 10. The CDR3 is 14 residues long. Germline-derived CDR1 and CDR2 are SGDLS and YYNGEE. CDR3 region: CASSPGTAASEQYF. DNA for the CDR3: TGTGCCAGCAGCCCCGGGACAGCCGCCTCCGAGCAGTACTTC.

The chain employs TRBV7-2 and TRBJ2-7; no firm D call. The V gene lost 8 bases and the J gene lost 6 bases, with 11 bases spanning the gap. Germline V gives CDR1 SGHTA, CDR2 FQGNSA. The CDR3 is 11 residues long. CDR3 amino acids: CASGTGFEQYF. CDR3 DNA: TGTGCCAGCGGTACCGGGTTCGAGCAGTACTTC.

The J gene is TRBJ1-1, the V gene TRBV5-5; no clear D gene. Germline values: CDR1 SGHKS, CDR2 YYEKEE (reference sequence). V shed 0 bases and J shed 4 bases, with 1 base lying between them. CDR3 length: 11 residues. CDR3 amino acids: CASSLGTEAFF. The CDR3 DNA follows: TGTGCCAGCAGCTTGGGCACTGAAGCTTTCTTT.

This clone has more than one count but fewer than ten. This chain links TRBV2 with TRBJ1-5; no firm D call. Trimming shortened V by 7 bases and J by 2 bases, and 15 bases separated the two germline ends. This CDR3 has 15 residues. Germline CDR1 and CDR2: SNHLY and FYNNEI. This CDR3 is CASNLVDGGNQPQHF. The CDR3 DNA sequence: TGTGCCAGCAATTTAGTGGATGGGGGCAATCAGCCCCAGCATTTT.

The V call is TRBV7-2, the J call TRBJ2-5; no reliable D call. V lost 2 bases and J lost 4, with 5 bases in between. The CDR3 has 12 amino acids. The V gene's germline CDR1 is SGHTA and CDR2 FQGNSA. The CDR3: CASSLLAETQYF. The CDR3 DNA is TGTGCCAGCAGCTTATTGGCAGAGACCCAGTACTTC.

CDR3 coding DNA: TGTGCCAGTAGGACTACAGGGGGCGGCTATGGCTACACCTTC. Translation: CASRTTGGGYGYTF. This chain joins TRBV19 and TRBJ1-2, with 9 bases aligning to TRBD1. The CDR3 length is 14 residues. V lost 6 bases to trimming and J lost 4 bases; unmatched junction nucleotides: 6. Per germline, CDR1 LNHDA and CDR2 SQIVND (reference sequence).

The chain couples TRBV6-5 to TRBJ2-7; perhaps D is TRBD1 or TRBD2 (5 bases each). The V gene's germline CDR1 is MNHEY and CDR2 SVGAGI. The CDR3 totals 14 residues. V was shortened by 0 bases and J by 2 bases, with 8 bases between the two germline ends. The CDR3 DNA reads TGTGCCAGCAGTTACTCCGGGACCGCCTACGAGCAGTACTTC. This codes for CASSYSGTAYEQYF.

CDR3 DNA: TGTGCCAGCACCTCGACTAGCGGGAGTGGAGATACGCAGTATTTT. Its translation is CASTSTSGSGDTQYF. The rearrangement uses TRBV6-5 and TRBJ2-3, with 12 bases matching TRBD2. CDR1 and CDR2 from the germline V gene are MNHEY and SVGAGI. The CDR3 covers 15 residues. J gave up 5 bases and V 7 bases, and 7 bases lay outside the gene matches.

The chain carries TRBV19 and TRBJ2-5, with 7 positions matching TRBD2. The CDR3 totals 18 residues. Germline assignment: CDR1 LNHDA and CDR2 SQIVND (reference sequence). The V and J ends lost 1 base and 3 bases, in that order; junction bases with no gene match: 14. As DNA, the CDR3 is TGTGCCAGTAGTATAGTAGGGGACGTTTGGGGGGGAGAAGAGACCCAGTACTTC. Its translation is CASSIVGDVWGGEETQYF.

This chain connects TRBV7-2 to TRBJ2-3; no clear D gene. The CDR3 contains 12 residues. Trimming removed 5 bases at V and 2 bases at J, with 5 bases between. The germline CDR1 and CDR2 sequences are SGHTA and FQGNSA. This CDR3 is CASSLDTDTQYF. The DNA of the CDR3 is TGTGCCAGCAGCCTCGACACAGATACGCAGTATTTT.

The rearrangement links TRBV7-6 to TRBJ2-1; 7 positions match TRBD2. The CDR3 sequence is 14 residues long. Per germline, CDR1 SGHVS and CDR2 FNYEAQ. V was clipped by 4 bases and J by 10 bases; unmatched bases: 10. CDR3 residues: CASSSPNTAGEQFF. CDR3 coding DNA: TGTGCCAGCAGCTCTCCGAATACAGCGGGGGAGCAGTTCTTC.

This clone occurred once. This chain links TRBV27 with TRBJ1-2; 8 nucleotides agree with TRBD1. This CDR3 is 15 amino acids long. J lost 6 bases, V lost 2 bases, and 8 bases had no gene match. The germline V gene encodes CDR1 MNHEY and CDR2 SMNVEV (reference sequence). The CDR3 spells CASSLGPSTGDGYTF. In DNA form, the CDR3 reads TGTGCCAGCAGTTTAGGACCGTCGACAGGGGATGGCTACACCTTC.

This chain uses TRBV19 with TRBJ1-1; D is perhaps TRBD1 (5 bases). The CDR3 is 15 residues long. The V gene's germline CDR1 is LNHDA and CDR2 SQIVND (reference sequence). Deletions cut 2 bases from V and 4 bases from J, with 14 bases between. The CDR3 sequence: CASSILAPGLTEAFF. In DNA, the CDR3 is TGTGCCAGTAGTATATTGGCCCCAGGGCTCACTGAAGCTTTCTTT.

V is TRBV7-2 and J is TRBJ2-7; the D is unclear. The CDR3 consists of 8 residues. CDR1 is SGHTA and CDR2 is FQGNSA in the germline V gene. CDR3 sequence reads: CASSFDLV. In DNA, the CDR3 is TGTGCCAGCAGCTTTGACCTCGTC.

This chain connects TRBV6-5 to TRBJ2-1, with TRBD2 identical over 8 bases. The germline gives CDR1 MNHEY, CDR2 SVGAGI. V lost 0 bases to trimming and J lost 7 bases; unmatched junction nucleotides: 5. This CDR3 spans 15 amino acids. For the CDR3, the DNA is TGTGCCAGCAGTTACTCGAGCGGGAGTAGGAATGAGCAGTTCTTC. It encodes CASSYSSGSRNEQFF.

With respect to this clone: This sample also contains other DNA sequences that code for the same CDR3. The chain uses TRBV19 and TRBJ2-1, with D possibly matching TRBD2 (5 bases). The germline V gene encodes CDR1 LNHDA and CDR2 SQIVND (reference sequence). V was clipped by 1 base and J by 0 bases, with 7 bases between them. The CDR3 is 15 residues long. The CDR3 protein is CASSIGESSYNEQFF. The CDR3 region has the DNA TGTGCCAGTAGTATAGGGGAGAGCTCCTACAATGAGCAGTTCTTC.

The rearrangement uses TRBV7-6 and TRBJ1-2; weak D call: TRBD1 (6 bases). The V gene's germline CDR1 is SGHVS and CDR2 FNYEAQ. The CDR3 consists of 13 residues. The germline V and J ends were trimmed by 4 bases and 8 bases, with 14 bases remaining between them. CDR3 in DNA: TGTGCCAGCAGCTCCAATAGGGGGGGAGGCTACACCTTC. This codes for CASSSNRGGGYTF.

The chain has TRBV6-5 and TRBJ1-1, with a weak D call TRBD1 (6 bases). CDR3 length: 14 residues. Germline CDR1 reads MNHEY; CDR2 reads SVGAGI. V lost 5 bases to trimming and J lost 5 bases, with 15 bases between them. CDR3 coding DNA: TGTGCCAGCAGTCCCACGACAGGTCCAACTGAAGCTTTCTTT. Protein: CASSPTTGPTEAFF.

The V call is TRBV27, the J call TRBJ2-1; TRBD2 might be the D (6 bases). This CDR3 is built from 14 residues. V dropped 2 bases and J dropped 6 bases, with 11 bases sitting between them. Germline CDR1 is MNHEY and CDR2 is SMNVEV (reference sequence). CDR3 in amino acids: CASSLGPGSNEQFF. The CDR3 DNA reads TGTGCCAGCAGTTTAGGTCCCGGGAGCAATGAGCAGTTCTTC.

The chain has TRBV19 and TRBJ2-2; 11 nucleotides agree with TRBD1. The CDR3 spans 15 residues. Unmatched junction bases numbered 6, after V lost 5 bases and J lost 7 bases. CDR1 is LNHDA, CDR2 SQIVND, per germline (reference sequence). The chain's CDR3 is CASSSRTGGNGELFF. For the CDR3, the DNA is TGTGCCAGTAGTTCCCGGACAGGGGGCAACGGGGAGCTGTTTTTT.

This clone came up a few times. This chain uses TRBV7-9 with TRBJ1-4, with TRBD1 matching 7 bases. Trimming cost V 5 bases and J 5 bases; bases outside gene matches: 11. The germline CDR1 and CDR2 sequences are SEHNR and FQNEAQ (reference sequence). The CDR3 sequence is 16 residues long. Written as DNA, the CDR3 is TGTGCCAGCAGCCCTAGGGGGGGGGACAGCAATGAAAAACTGTTTTTT. Encoded protein: CASSPRGGDSNEKLFF.

V gene TRBV4-1 combines with J gene TRBJ1-2; unclear D gene. This CDR3 region has 12 residues. Trimming left V 0 bases short and J 6 bases short, with 5 bases between. Germline V gene lookup returns CDR1 MGHRA and CDR2 YSYEKL. Here the CDR3 DNA reads TGCGCCAGCAGCCAAGATGGTCATGGCTACACCTTC. Amino acid sequence: CASSQDGHGYTF.

The rearrangement links TRBV18 to TRBJ1-3; D is ambiguous. V was shortened by 3 bases and J by 4 bases, with 13 bases between the two germline ends. Germline values: CDR1 KGHSH, CDR2 LQKENI. The CDR3 is 15 amino acids. This chain's CDR3 is CASSPDVSGGNTIYF. CDR3 nucleotides: TGTGCCAGCTCACCGGATGTGAGTGGCGGAAACACCATATATTTT.